Reported below is one T cell receptor beta chain. The sample is drawn from a study of CD8 T cells in ankylosing spondylitis. V lost 7 bases and J lost 3, with 12 bases in between. Germline V lookup: CDR1 SQVTM, CDR2 ANQGSEA. The CDR3 totals 12 residues. Library preparation for TCR beta used quantitative 5'-RACE with molecular barcodes. From the 5' RACE reads, TCRdb called clonotypes with MiXCR, one entry per CDR3 protein. This sample yields roughly 230,000 distinct CDR3 sequences, of which over 15% are seen a single time; under 40% belongs to the top ten. Sequencing was carried out using blood, either unsorted or a sorted T cell fraction (not recorded which). This TCR was sampled from a male donor with ankylosing spondylitis or in good health (not recorded which). V usage is TRBV29-1 and J usage is TRBJ1-2; D is possibly TRBD1 (6 bases). The DNA of the CDR3 is TGCAGCGGATTATCAGGGGACTATGGCTACACCTTC. Translation: CSGLSGDYGYTF.